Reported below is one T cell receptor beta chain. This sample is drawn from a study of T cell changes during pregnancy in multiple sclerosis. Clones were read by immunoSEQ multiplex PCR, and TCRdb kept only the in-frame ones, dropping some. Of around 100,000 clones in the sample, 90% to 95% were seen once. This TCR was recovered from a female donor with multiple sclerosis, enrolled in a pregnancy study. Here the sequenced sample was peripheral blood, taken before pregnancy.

CDR3 region: CASSSGQGGRNYGYTF. CDR3 in DNA: TGTGCCAGCAGCTCCGGACAGGGGGGAAGGAACTATGGCTACACCTTC. This chain joins TRBV5-6 and TRBJ1-2, with 10 bases aligning to TRBD1. Germline assignment: CDR1 SGHDT and CDR2 YYEEEE. V was clipped by 3 bases and J by 2 bases; unmatched bases: 7. This CDR3 region has 16 residues.